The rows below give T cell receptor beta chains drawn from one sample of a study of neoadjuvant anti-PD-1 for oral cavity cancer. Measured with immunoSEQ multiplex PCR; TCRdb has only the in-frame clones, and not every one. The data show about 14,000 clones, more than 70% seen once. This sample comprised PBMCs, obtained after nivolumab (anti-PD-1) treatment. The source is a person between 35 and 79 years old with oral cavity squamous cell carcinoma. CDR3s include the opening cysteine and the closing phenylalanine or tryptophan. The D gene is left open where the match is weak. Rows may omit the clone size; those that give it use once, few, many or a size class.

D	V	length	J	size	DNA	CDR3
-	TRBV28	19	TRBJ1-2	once	TGTGCCAGCAGTACAGGGAAGGGACTTCTCCTAGGGGCTAACTATGGCTACACCTTC	CASSTGKGLLLGANYGYTF
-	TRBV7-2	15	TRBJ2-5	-	TGTGCCAGCAGCTTAGGAGGGGGAACCCCAGAGACCCAGTACTTC	CASSLGGGTPETQYF
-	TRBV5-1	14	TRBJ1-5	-	TGCGCCAGCAGCGACGTGGGGGGCAATCAGCCCCAGCATTTT	CASSDVGGNQPQHF
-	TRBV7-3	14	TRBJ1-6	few	TGTGCCAGCAGCTCCGGCCTATCAAATTCACCCCTCCACTTT	CASSSGLSNSPLHF
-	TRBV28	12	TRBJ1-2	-	TGTGCCAGCAGGCGGCAGGGCTATGGCTACACCTTC	CASRRQGYGYTF
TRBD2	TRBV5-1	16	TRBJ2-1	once	TGCGCCAGCAGCCTACTAGCGGGGGCAAACTACAATGAGCAGTTCTTC	CASSLLAGANYNEQFF
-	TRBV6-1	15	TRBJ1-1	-	TGTGCCAGCAGTGAAGCCTGGAAGGGGAACACTGAAGCTTTCTTT	CASSEAWKGNTEAFF
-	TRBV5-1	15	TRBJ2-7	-	TGCGCCAGCAGCGGGTGGCGGGCTACCTCCTACGAGCAGTACTTC	CASSGWRATSYEQYF
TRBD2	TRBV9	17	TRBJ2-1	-	TGTGCCAGCAGCTCAAGGACTAGCGGGAGTTCCTACAATGAGCAGTTCTTC	CASSSRTSGSSYNEQFF
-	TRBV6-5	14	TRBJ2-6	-	TGTGCCAGCAGTCAGACAGTTGGGGCCAACGTCCTGACTTTC	CASSQTVGANVLTF
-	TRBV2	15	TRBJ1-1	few	TGTGCCAGCAGTGATAGGGCCTTCGGGAACACTGAAGCTTTCTTT	CASSDRAFGNTEAFF
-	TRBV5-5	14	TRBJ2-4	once	TGTGCCAGCAGTTATCCCCTCCTCGGGAACATTCAGTACTTC	CASSYPLLGNIQYF
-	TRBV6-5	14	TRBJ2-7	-	TGTGCCAGCACCCAGGGGGGGGGCACCTACGAGCAGTACTTC	CASTQGGGTYEQYF
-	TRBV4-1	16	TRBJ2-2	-	TGCGCCAGCAGCCCGCGGGTTGGGGTCGGGACCGGGGAGCTGTTTTTT	CASSPRVGVGTGELFF
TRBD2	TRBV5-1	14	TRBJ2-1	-	TGCGCCAGCAGGCAAGCGGGGGGTCACAATGAGCAGTTCTTC	CASRQAGGHNEQFF
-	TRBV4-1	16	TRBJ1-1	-	TGCGCCAGCAGCCAAACGATAACAAGAGGAAACACTGAAGCTTTCTTT	CASSQTITRGNTEAFF
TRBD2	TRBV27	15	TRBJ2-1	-	TGTGCCAGCAGCACATATAGCGGGAGTGGCAATGAGCAGTTCTTC	CASSTYSGSGNEQFF
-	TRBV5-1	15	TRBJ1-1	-	TGCGCCAGCAGCTTGGGTAGAGCGATGAACACTGAAGCTTTCTTT	CASSLGRAMNTEAFF
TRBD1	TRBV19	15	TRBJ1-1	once	TGTGCCAGTAGTAGAAGACAGGGGGCGAACACTGAAGCTTTCTTT	CASSRRQGANTEAFF
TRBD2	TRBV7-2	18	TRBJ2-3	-	TGTGCCAGCAGCTTAACCGGGGGGTCTCAGCGGGGCACAGATACGCAGTATTTT	CASSLTGGSQRGTDTQYF
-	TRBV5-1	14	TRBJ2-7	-	TGCGCCAGCAGCTTATCTTGGGTATCCTACGAGCAGTACTTC	CASSLSWVSYEQYF
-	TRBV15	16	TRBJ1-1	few	TGTGCCACCAGCAGAGATGGGTCAACCATGAACACTGAAGCTTTCTTT	CATSRDGSTMNTEAFF
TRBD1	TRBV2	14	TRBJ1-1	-	TGTGCCAGCAGTCGGGACAGGGGGAACACTGAAGCTTTCTTT	CASSRDRGNTEAFF
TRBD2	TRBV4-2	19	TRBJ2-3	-	TGTGCCAGCAGCCAAGCTCCGTTCCTAGCGGGGGGGATCACAGATACGCAGTATTTT	CASSQAPFLAGGITDTQYF
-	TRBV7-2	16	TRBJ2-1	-	TGTGCCAGCAGCCGCGGTCTAGCGCCTTCCTACAATGAGCAGTTCTTC	CASSRGLAPSYNEQFF
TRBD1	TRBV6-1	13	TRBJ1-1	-	TGTGCCAGCAAGGTCAGGGGGTACACTGAAGCTTTCTTT	CASKVRGYTEAFF
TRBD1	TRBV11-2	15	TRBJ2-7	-	TGTGCCAGCAGCTTAGATGCCGGGACAGGGGACGAGCAGTACTTC	CASSLDAGTGDEQYF
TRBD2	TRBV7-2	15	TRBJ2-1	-	TGTGCCAGCAGCTTAGTCCCAGCGGGGGGGTCTGAGCAGTTCTTC	CASSLVPAGGSEQFF
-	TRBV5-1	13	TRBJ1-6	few	TGCGCCAGCAGCTTAGGACAAAATTCACCCCTCCACTTT	CASSLGQNSPLHF
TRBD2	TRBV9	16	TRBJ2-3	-	TGTGCCAGCAATCGGGCGGGACTAGTAAGAGGAGATACGCAGTATTTT	CASNRAGLVRGDTQYF
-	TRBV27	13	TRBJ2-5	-	TGTGCCAGCAGTTCCGACAGACAAGAGACCCAGTACTTC	CASSSDRQETQYF
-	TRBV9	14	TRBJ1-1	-	TGTGCCAGCACCGGGGGGGCGATGAACACTGAAGCTTTCTTT	CASTGGAMNTEAFF
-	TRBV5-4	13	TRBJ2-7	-	TGTGCCAGCAGCTTGGGCAGAAACTACGAGCAGTACTTC	CASSLGRNYEQYF
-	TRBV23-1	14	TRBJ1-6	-	TGCGCCAGCAGTCAACTGGGTCGAGACTCACCCCTCCACTTT	CASSQLGRDSPLHF
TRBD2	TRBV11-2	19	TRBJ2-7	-	TGTGCCAGCAGCCTTTCATTTCGGAGGAGCCGGGGGGAGGATCACGAGCAGTACTTC	CASSLSFRRSRGEDHEQYF
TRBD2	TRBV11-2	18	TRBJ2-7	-	TGTGCCAGCAGCCCCCTTTACCGGACTAGCGGGAGATCTTACGAGCAGTACTTC	CASSPLYRTSGRSYEQYF
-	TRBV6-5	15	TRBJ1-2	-	TGTGCCAGCAGTTACGCTGAACAGCCGGGGTATGGCTACACCTTC	CASSYAEQPGYGYTF
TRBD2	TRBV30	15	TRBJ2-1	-	TGTGCCTGGAGGCGACTAGCGGGAGTGAGAAATGAGCAGTTCTTC	CAWRRLAGVRNEQFF
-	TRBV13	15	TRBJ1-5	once	TGTGCCAGCAGCGGTCCGGGTCGTGGCAATCAGCCCCAGCATTTT	CASSGPGRGNQPQHF
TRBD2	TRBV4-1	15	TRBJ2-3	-	TGCGCCAGCAGCCTTGGTAGCGGGGGCACAGATACGCAGTATTTT	CASSLGSGGTDTQYF
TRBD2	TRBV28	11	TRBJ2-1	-	TGTGCTAGCGGGAGGGCGAATGAGCAGTTCTTC	CASGRANEQFF
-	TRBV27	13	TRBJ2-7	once	TGTGCCAGCAGTCCACAGGGTTCCTACGAGCAGTACTTC	CASSPQGSYEQYF
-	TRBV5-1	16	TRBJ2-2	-	TGCGCCAGCAGCTTGGACAGGATGCTTAGGACCGGGGAGCTGTTTTTT	CASSLDRMLRTGELFF
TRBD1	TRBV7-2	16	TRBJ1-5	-	TGTGCCAGCAGCTTGGCGGGGACAGCTACGAATCAGCCCCAGCATTTT	CASSLAGTATNQPQHF
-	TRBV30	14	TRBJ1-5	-	TGTGCCTGGGCCGGGAGATATAGCAATCAGCCCCAGCATTTT	CAWAGRYSNQPQHF
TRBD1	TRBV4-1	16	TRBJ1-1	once	TGCGCCAGCAGCCCCTTTGTCGACAGGGCGAACACTGAAGCTTTCTTT	CASSPFVDRANTEAFF
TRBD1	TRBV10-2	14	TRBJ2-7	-	TGCGCCAGCAGTGAGTCGACAGGGGGGTACGAGCAGTACTTC	CASSESTGGYEQYF
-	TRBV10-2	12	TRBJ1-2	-	TGCGCCAGCAGTACTGGCGACTATGGCTACACCTTC	CASSTGDYGYTF
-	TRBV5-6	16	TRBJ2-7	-	TGTGCCAGCAGCTTGGCTCGCTGGGCTAGCTCCTACGAGCAGTACTTC	CASSLARWASSYEQYF
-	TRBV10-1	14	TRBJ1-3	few	TGCGCCAGCAGTGGAGGGACACCTGGAAACACCATATATTTT	CASSGGTPGNTIYF
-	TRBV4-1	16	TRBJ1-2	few	TGCGCCAGCAGCCAAGGACGGTGGGTTGAGCCCGATGGCTACACCTTC	CASSQGRWVEPDGYTF
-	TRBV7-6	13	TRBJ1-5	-	TGTGCCAGCAGCGGGGGGCCCAATCAGCCCCAGCATTTT	CASSGGPNQPQHF
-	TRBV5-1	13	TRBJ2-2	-	TGCGCCAGCAGCTTGGGCCCTTCCGGGGAGCTGTTTTTT	CASSLGPSGELFF
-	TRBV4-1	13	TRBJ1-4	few	TGCGCCAGCAAGAGGGGAGTTTTTGAAAAACTGTTTTTT	CASKRGVFEKLFF